This note documents a single T cell receptor (beta chain) sequence. The data are from a study of blood T cell repertoires in COVID-19. Study as a whole: COVID-19 samples collected from the United States, Italy and Spain covered acute and convalescent phases. Sources were T cells, B-cell-depleted T cells, or PBMCs; the material itself was cDNA or gDNA.

Looked up from germline, CDR1 is SEHNR and CDR2 is FQNEAQ (reference sequence). Trimming stripped 5 bases from V and 0 bases from J, with 11 bases between. The CDR3 has 14 amino acids. Per the original methods: Counts of nucleated cells, estimated from reference gene primer amplification, were obtained. Method: immunoSEQ multiplex PCR; TCRdb's copy keeps in-frame clones and lacks some. From that table come the V and J calls and clone size; the DNA was used to work out D and trimming. This sample has around 39,000 clones, with about 90% found just once. Sample: peripheral blood. The TCR comes from a man in his sixties or seventies with acute or convalescent COVID-19. V gene TRBV7-9 combines with J gene TRBJ2-7, with D perhaps matching TRBD1 (6 bases). The CDR3 here is CASSPRGASYEQYF. CDR3 bases: TGTGCCAGCAGCCCCAGGGGAGCCTCCTACGAGCAGTACTTC.